These T cell receptor beta chains were read from a single sample in a study of post-analysis software for immune sequencing data. TCRdb re-called the PCR reads through MiXCR, storing one row per CDR3 protein. The sample has hundreds of thousands of distinct CDR3 sequences, more than 50% seen once. Sequencing was performed on blood. These receptors came from a girl aged 2 to 10 with multiple sclerosis. Each CDR3 is given with its conserved first and last residue. The D gene is left open where the match is weak. Expanded clones get a size class; other rows say once, few or many, or leave the size out.

size	D	length	V	J	CDR3	DNA
-	-	13	TRBV2	TRBJ1-1	CASKRGGNTEAFF	TGTGCCTCTAAAAGGGGGGGGAACACTGAAGCTTTCTTT
few	TRBD2	14	TRBV20-1	TRBJ2-1	CSARKTSAYNEQFF	TGCAGTGCTAGAAAGACTAGCGCCTACAATGAGCAGTTCTTC
few	-	14	TRBV6-1	TRBJ1-2	CASSERTESYGYTF	TGTGCCAGCAGTGAACGGACGGAGTCCTATGGCTACACCTTC
-	-	15	TRBV20-1	TRBJ2-3	CSARDRQRGTDTQYF	TGCAGTGCTAGAGATCGGCAGCGCGGCACAGATACGCAGTATTTT
-	-	16	TRBV10-1	TRBJ2-5	CASSESTGQAQETQYF	TGCGCCAGCAGTGAGTCGACGGGGCAGGCACAAGAGACCCAGTACTTC
-	-	19	TRBV6-5	TRBJ2-1	CASSYLPALGGPVNNEQFF	TGTGCCAGCAGTTACCTTCCGGCCTTGGGGGGGCCTGTTAACAATGAGCAGTTCTTC
-	-	20	TRBV30	TRBJ1-4	CAWSVPSPGLGAWGDEKLFF	TGTGCCTGGAGTGTACCTTCTCCCGGGCTAGGGGCTTGGGGGGATGAAAAACTGTTTTTT
few	TRBD1	14	TRBV12-3/TRBV12-4	TRBJ2-7	CASSFSGQGYEQYF	TGTGCCAGCAGTTTTTCGGGACAGGGGTACGAGCAGTACTTC
few	TRBD1	17	TRBV10-3	TRBJ2-1	CAIKEGTGVGSYNEQFF	TGTGCCATCAAGGAAGGGACAGGGGTGGGCTCCTACAATGAGCAGTTCTTC
once	-	11	TRBV6-2/TRBV6-3	TRBJ2-5	CANSNGRAQYF	TGTGCCAACAGCAACGGAAGGGCCCAGTACTTC
-	-	14	TRBV7-6	TRBJ2-7	CASSLRGASHEQYF	TGTGCCAGCAGCTTGAGGGGCGCTTCACACGAGCAGTACTTC
-	-	14	TRBV30	TRBJ1-1	CAWSGAAWGTEAFF	TGTGCCTGGAGTGGCGCGGCGTGGGGGACTGAAGCTTTCTTT
once	-	13	TRBV18	TRBJ1-4	CASSAGDNEKLFF	TGTGCCAGCTCGGCCGGTGATAATGAAAAACTGTTTTTT
-	TRBD2	15	TRBV3-1	TRBJ2-3	CASSWTSGGEGTQYF	TGTGCCAGCAGTTGGACTAGCGGGGGGGAAGGTACGCAGTATTTT
many	TRBD1	15	TRBV11-2	TRBJ1-5	CASSLTGGGNQPQHF	TGTGCCAGCAGCTTGACAGGGGGTGGCAATCAGCCCCAGCATTTT
-	-	14	TRBV5-5	TRBJ2-7	CASSLGGAAYEQYF	TGTGCCAGCAGCTTGGGGGGGGCTGCATACGAGCAGTACTTC
-	-	11	TRBV20-1	TRBJ2-5	CSGSLSETQYF	TGCAGTGGCAGTCTCTCAGAGACCCAGTACTTC
few	-	12	TRBV29-1	TRBJ1-2	CSVEPGGNGYTF	TGCAGCGTTGAACCGGGGGGCAATGGCTACACCTTC
-	-	14	TRBV6-5	TRBJ1-2	CASSYHRASYGYTF	TGTGCCAGCAGTTACCATCGGGCGAGCTATGGCTACACCTTC
-	-	15	TRBV20-1	TRBJ2-1	CSATWRRGSYNEQFF	TGCAGTGCCACGTGGCGGCGGGGTTCTTACAATGAGCAGTTCTTC
few	TRBD2	15	TRBV12-3/TRBV12-4	TRBJ2-1	CASKFSGGPYNEQFF	TGTGCCAGCAAATTCAGCGGGGGGCCTTACAATGAGCAGTTCTTC
-	-	15	TRBV9	TRBJ2-1	CASSVTGSGYNEQFF	TGTGCCAGCAGCGTTACAGGGTCGGGCTACAATGAGCAGTTCTTC
-	-	16	TRBV2	TRBJ2-3	CASSEGGSPSSDTQYF	TGTGCCAGCAGTGAGGGTGGGAGCCCTTCATCAGATACGCAGTATTTT
-	-	13	TRBV29-1	TRBJ2-3	CSSPGLSTDTQYF	TGCAGCAGTCCGGGACTTTCCACAGATACGCAGTATTTT
-	TRBD1	15	TRBV20-1	TRBJ2-3	CSARGDRGREDTQYF	TGCAGTGCTAGAGGCGACAGGGGGCGTGAAGATACGCAGTATTTT
-	-	13	TRBV20-1	TRBJ2-7	CSARRAPLYEQYF	TGCAGTGCCAGAAGGGCTCCTCTCTACGAGCAGTACTTC
-	TRBD1	12	TRBV29-1	TRBJ1-4	CSADRGGEKLFF	TGCAGCGCTGACAGGGGCGGCGAAAAACTGTTTTTT
-	TRBD2	14	TRBV29-1	TRBJ2-1	CSVEGLAGEGEQFF	TGCAGCGTTGAAGGGTTAGCGGGAGAGGGTGAGCAGTTCTTC
few	-	12	TRBV29-1	TRBJ1-2	CSVGDWNYGYTF	TGCAGCGTCGGCGACTGGAACTATGGCTACACCTTC
few	-	13	TRBV6-5	TRBJ2-1	CASGSDRYNEQFF	TGTGCCAGTGGGTCGGACAGATACAATGAGCAGTTCTTC
-	TRBD2	17	TRBV5-1	TRBJ2-2	CASSPSLAGVNTGELFF	TGCGCCAGCAGCCCATCACTAGCGGGGGTGAACACCGGGGAGCTGTTTTTT
-	TRBD2	15	TRBV11-2	TRBJ2-5	CASSFAGGRGETQYF	TGTGCCAGCAGCTTCGCGGGGGGGCGAGGGGAGACCCAGTACTTC